Following are 13 T cell receptor beta chains from one sample sequenced in a study of blood T cell repertoires in COVID-19. Data came from immunoSEQ multiplex PCR; TCRdb stores just in-frame clones and leaves some out. The profile shows about 180,000 clones, 80% of them singletons. The sequenced sample was PBMCs or T cells enriched from blood (not recorded which). Every receptor here comes from a man aged 60 to 69 who had been exposed to COVID-19.

The chain employs TRBV7-8 and TRBJ2-7, with TRBD2 matching over 14 bases. The CDR3 totals 17 residues. The germline gives CDR1 SGHVS, CDR2 FQNEAQ. Trimming at V came to 4 bases and at J to 0 bases, leaving 5 bases not matched to a gene. The CDR3 DNA is TGTGCCAGCAGCTCAAGACTAGCGGGAGGGAGCTCCTACGAGCAGTACTTC. This gives the protein CASSSRLAGGSSYEQYF.

V usage is TRBV2 and J usage is TRBJ2-3; 11 bases are a match to TRBD1. J was trimmed by 4 bases and V by 2 bases; bases with no gene match: 17. The CDR3 covers 20 residues. Germline V gene lookup returns CDR1 SNHLY and CDR2 FYNNEI. The CDR3 reads CASSERPRGTGQGAADTQYF. The CDR3, as DNA: TGTGCCAGCAGTGAACGGCCGCGGGGGACCGGACAGGGGGCCGCAGATACGCAGTATTTT.

The chain is built from TRBV7-3 and TRBJ2-2; 9 nucleotides align to TRBD2. The CDR3 contains 16 residues. V dropped 5 bases and J dropped 7; count of bases not matched to a gene: 11. Per germline, CDR1 SGHTA and CDR2 FQGTGA. The CDR3 here is CASSQLAGAKVGELFF. The CDR3 DNA reads TGTGCCAGCAGCCAATTAGCGGGGGCAAAGGTCGGGGAGCTGTTTTTT.

This clone was counted only a few times. This chain uses TRBV5-6 with TRBJ2-3; 13 bases line up with TRBD2. V dropped 3 bases and J dropped 3; count of bases not matched to a gene: 4. This CDR3 is built from 16 residues. Looked up from germline, CDR1 is SGHDT and CDR2 is YYEEEE. The CDR3 DNA sequence: TGTGCCAGCAGCTGGACGACTAGCGGGAGGACAGATACGCAGTATTTT. Translation: CASSWTTSGRTDTQYF.

The chain uses TRBV9 and TRBJ2-3; TRBD2 agrees at 14 bases. The CDR3 is 20 residues long. V was pared by 3 bases and J by 0 bases, with 12 bases of the junction left unmatched. Germline V gives CDR1 SGDLS, CDR2 YYNGEE. CDR3: CASSASSGTSGGTSTDTQYF. The DNA for the CDR3 is TGTGCCAGCAGCGCTTCATCCGGGACTAGCGGGGGAACTAGCACAGATACGCAGTATTTT.

The chain carries TRBV24-1 and TRBJ2-1; unclear D gene. The CDR3 has 13 amino acids. Germline-derived CDR1 and CDR2 are KGHDR and SFDVKD. Trimming took 1 base from V and 9 from J, leaving 9 bases between them. In nucleotides, the CDR3 is TGTGCCACCAGTGATTTATCGGGTAGTGAGCAGTTCTTC. It yields the protein CATSDLSGSEQFF.

The chain employs TRBV2 and TRBJ2-1; 8 positions match TRBD2. Germline assignment: CDR1 SNHLY and CDR2 FYNNEI. V shed 6 bases and J 8 bases; nucleotides not matched to a gene: 6. The CDR3 contains 13 residues. The CDR3, as DNA: TGTGCCAGCAGGACTAGCGCTAGTGATGAGCAGTTCTTC. Its protein product is CASRTSASDEQFF.

The CDR3 sequence: CASSIEGRTGDTEAFF. The CDR3, as DNA: TGTGCCAGTAGTATAGAAGGGAGGACAGGGGACACTGAAGCTTTCTTT. The chain carries TRBV19 and TRBJ1-1, with 9 positions matching TRBD1. Germline loops: CDR1 LNHDA, CDR2 SQIVND (reference sequence). V was pared by 0 bases and J by 3 bases, with 5 bases of the junction left unmatched. The CDR3 covers 16 residues.

The V gene is TRBV6-6, the J gene TRBJ1-1; D may be TRBD1 (6 bases). V lost 7 bases and J 3 bases, leaving 18 bases between the germline ends. Per the germline V gene, CDR1 is MNHNY and CDR2 is SVGAGI (reference sequence). CDR3 size: 15 residues. The CDR3 nucleotides are TGTGCCAGCAAACGGTCTCCAGGGGCGGACACTGAAGCTTTCTTT. Protein sequence: CASKRSPGADTEAFF.

The chain couples TRBV6-6 to TRBJ2-7; 8 bases agree with TRBD2. Germline lookup yields CDR1 MNHNY and CDR2 SVGAGI (reference sequence). This CDR3 comprises 18 residues. The V and J ends lost 5 bases and 2 bases, in that order; junction bases with no gene match: 17. The CDR3 loop reads CASSPSAPSSGSTYEQYF. The CDR3 coding sequence is TGTGCCAGCAGTCCTTCTGCGCCCTCCAGCGGGAGTACCTACGAGCAGTACTTC.

V gene TRBV6-5 combines with J gene TRBJ1-1; a possible D gene is TRBD1 (6 bases). The germline V gene has CDR1 MNHEY and CDR2 SVGAGI. V was clipped by 11 bases and J by 4 bases, with 20 bases between them. This CDR3 contains 14 residues. The CDR3 reads CAGRDTQRFTEAFF. The CDR3 nucleotides read TGTGCCGGCCGGGACACGCAAAGATTCACTGAAGCTTTCTTT.

V is TRBV9 and J is TRBJ2-7; D might be TRBD1 (6 bases). CDR3 length equals 14 residues. The germline gives CDR1 SGDLS, CDR2 YYNGEE. V was pared by 3 bases and J by 2 bases, with 12 bases between. CDR3 DNA sequence: TGTGCCAGCAGCGACGACAGGTATCCCTACGAGCAGTACTTC. Amino acids: CASSDDRYPYEQYF.

This sequence joins TRBV7-2 and TRBJ2-1; TRBD2 matches at 8 bases. Trimming at V came to 6 bases and at J to 0 bases, leaving 13 bases not matched to a gene. Germline V gene lookup returns CDR1 SGHTA and CDR2 FQGNSA. CDR3 size: 18 residues. As DNA, the CDR3 is TGTGCCAGCAGTTACCAGCCCGGGAGGGGAAGCTCCTACAATGAGCAGTTCTTC. This sequence encodes CASSYQPGRGSSYNEQFF.